Below, 10 T cell receptor beta chains from the same sample are listed, as sequenced in a study of human thymus T cells. TCRdb's copy holds only in-frame clones and misses some; the assay was immunoSEQ multiplex PCR. The profile covers about 130,000 clones, with around 94% appearing a single time and around 0.025% taken by the ten largest. Resections from corrective heart surgery supplied the thymus tissue. Sample: thymus tissue. The receptors shown here come from a boy in the first two years of life with a congenital heart defect but otherwise immunologically healthy.

V and J are TRBV7-9 and TRBJ2-1; 10 nucleotides match TRBD1. Losses at the gene ends were 5 bases for V and 5 bases for J; bases not matched to a gene: 9. There are 16 residues in the CDR3. Germline V gene data show CDR1 as SEHNR and CDR2 as FQNEAQ (reference sequence). The CDR3 nucleotides are TGTGCCAGCAGCCCCGGGACAGGGGAAATCGACAATGAGCAGTTCTTC. Protein: CASSPGTGEIDNEQFF.

The count of this clone is one. The V call is TRBV7-6, the J call TRBJ2-5; D not certain. Germline V gene lookup returns CDR1 SGHVS and CDR2 FNYEAQ. This CDR3 spans 12 amino acids. V dropped 4 bases and J dropped 2 bases, with 5 bases sitting between them. CDR3: CASSSSQETQYF. In DNA, the CDR3 is TGTGCCAGCAGCTCGAGTCAAGAGACCCAGTACTTC.

This clone was observed a single time. The CDR3 DNA sequence: TGCGCCAGCAGTGAGTCCGACAGGGGGGGAAACATTCAGTACTTC. Translation gives CASSESDRGGNIQYF. The gene calls are TRBV10-1 and TRBJ2-4; 9 nucleotides match TRBD1. Per germline, CDR1 WNHNN and CDR2 SYGVQD (reference sequence). CDR3 size: 15 residues. The ends lost 0 bases at V and 6 bases at J; junction bases unmatched: 3.

V and J are TRBV7-3 and TRBJ2-3, with D perhaps TRBD2 (6 bases). V was cut by 0 bases and J by 0 bases, with 7 bases left in between. Germline CDR1 is SGHTA and CDR2 is FQGTGA. This CDR3 has 15 amino acids. CDR3 amino acids: CASSLTGGSTDTQYF. In nucleotides, the CDR3 is TGTGCCAGCAGCTTAACGGGGGGTAGCACAGATACGCAGTATTTT.

Here the CDR3 reads CASSYTGTSGAGELFF. CDR3 DNA sequence: TGCGCCAGCAGCTACACAGGGACTAGCGGTGCCGGGGAGCTGTTTTTT. The chain has TRBV5-1 and TRBJ2-2; 11 bases map to TRBD2. CDR1 is SGHRS, CDR2 YFSETQ, per germline. After removal of 3 bases from V and 6 bases from J, the junction contained 7 bases not matched to a gene. This CDR3 is built from 16 residues. Complete variable domain (other parts from reference TRBV5-1 and TRBJ2-2): KAGVTQTPRYLIKTRGQQVTLSCSPISGHRSVSWYQQTPGQGLQFLFEYFSETQRNKGNFPGRFSGRQFSNSRSEMNVSTLELGDSALYLCASSYTGTSGAGELFFGEGSRLTVL.

The genes are TRBV7-2 and TRBJ1-1; 9 bases map to TRBD1. Trimming took 8 bases from V and 5 from J; bases not matched to a gene: 9. Germline-derived CDR1 and CDR2 are SGHTA and FQGNSA. The CDR3 sequence is 14 residues long. The chain's CDR3 is CASRLTGGWTEAFF. DNA for the CDR3: TGTGCCAGCCGTCTAACAGGGGGCTGGACTGAAGCTTTCTTT.

The chain recombines TRBV7-6 with TRBJ2-1; no reliable D call. This CDR3 has 14 amino acids. Looked up from germline, CDR1 is SGHVS and CDR2 is FNYEAQ. The V gene lost 2 bases and the J gene lost 7 bases, with 12 bases spanning the gap. The CDR3 nucleotides are TGTGCCAGCAGCTTAAGGCTAGAGAGAAATGAGCAGTTCTTC. Translation: CASSLRLERNEQFF. Drawing the rest from reference TRBV7-6 and TRBJ2-1, the complete variable domain is GAGVSQSPRYKVTKRGQDVALRCDPISGHVSLYWYRQALGQGPEFLTYFNYEAQQDKSGLPNDRFSAERPEGSISTLTIQRTEQRDSAMYRCASSLRLERNEQFFGPGTRLTVL.

V and J are TRBV11-2 and TRBJ1-4; perhaps TRBD1 as D (5 bases). CDR1 and CDR2 from the germline V gene are SGHAT and FQNNGV. The CDR3 sequence is 16 residues long. The germline V and J ends were trimmed by 4 bases and 4 bases, with 16 bases remaining between them. The CDR3: CASSYRGGRINEKLFF. Here the CDR3 DNA reads TGTGCCAGCAGCTACCGTGGGGGAAGGATTAATGAAAAACTGTTTTTT.

This clone has a single count. CDR3 nucleotide sequence: TGTGCCAGCAGCTTGGGGGTCGGAAGGGGTCCCTACGAGCAGTACTTC. The encoded protein is CASSLGVGRGPYEQYF. The chain joins TRBV5-4 to TRBJ2-7, with D tentatively TRBD1 (5 bases). Deletions cut 0 bases from V and 2 bases from J, with 15 bases between. Per the germline V gene, CDR1 is SGHNT and CDR2 is YYREEE (reference sequence). There are 16 residues in the CDR3.

V gene TRBV19 combines with J gene TRBJ1-5; D uncertain. This CDR3 is 16 amino acids long. Germline V gene lookup returns CDR1 LNHDA and CDR2 SQIVND (reference sequence). V was shortened by 5 bases and J by 1 base, with 15 bases between the two germline ends. CDR3: CASSRAGIRSNQPQHF. DNA of the CDR3: TGTGCCAGTAGTCGGGCGGGAATAAGAAGCAATCAGCCCCAGCATTTT.